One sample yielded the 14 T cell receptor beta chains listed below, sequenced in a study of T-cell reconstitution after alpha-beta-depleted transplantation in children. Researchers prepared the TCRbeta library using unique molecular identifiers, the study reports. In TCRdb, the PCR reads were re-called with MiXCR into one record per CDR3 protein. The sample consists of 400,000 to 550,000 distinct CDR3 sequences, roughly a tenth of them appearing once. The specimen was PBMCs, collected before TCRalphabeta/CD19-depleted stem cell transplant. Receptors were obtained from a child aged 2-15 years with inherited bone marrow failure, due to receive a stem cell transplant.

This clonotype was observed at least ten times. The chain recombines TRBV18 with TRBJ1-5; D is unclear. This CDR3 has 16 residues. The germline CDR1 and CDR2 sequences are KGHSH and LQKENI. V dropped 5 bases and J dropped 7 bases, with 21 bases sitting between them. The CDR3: CASSTSRPGGGQPQHF. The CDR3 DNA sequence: TGTGCCAGCTCAACTTCGCGACCGGGAGGCGGGCAGCCCCAGCATTTT.

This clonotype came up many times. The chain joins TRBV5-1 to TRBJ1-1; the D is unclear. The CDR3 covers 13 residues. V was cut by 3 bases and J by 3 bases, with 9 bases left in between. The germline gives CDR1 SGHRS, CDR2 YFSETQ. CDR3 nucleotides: TGCGCCAGCAGCTGGGTGGAGGACACTGAAGCTTTCTTT. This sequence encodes CASSWVEDTEAFF. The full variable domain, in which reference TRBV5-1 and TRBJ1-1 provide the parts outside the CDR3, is KAGVTQTPRYLIKTRGQQVTLSCSPISGHRSVSWYQQTPGQGLQFLFEYFSETQRNKGNFPGRFSGRQFSNSRSEMNVSTLELGDSALYLCASSWVEDTEAFFGQGTRLTVV.

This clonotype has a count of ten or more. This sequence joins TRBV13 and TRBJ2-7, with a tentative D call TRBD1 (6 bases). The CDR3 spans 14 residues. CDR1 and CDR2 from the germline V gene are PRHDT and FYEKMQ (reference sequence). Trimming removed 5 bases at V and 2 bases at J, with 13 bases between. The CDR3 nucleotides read TGTGCCAGCAGCCCTAGGACAGCTGCCTACGAGCAGTACTTC. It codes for CASSPRTAAYEQYF.

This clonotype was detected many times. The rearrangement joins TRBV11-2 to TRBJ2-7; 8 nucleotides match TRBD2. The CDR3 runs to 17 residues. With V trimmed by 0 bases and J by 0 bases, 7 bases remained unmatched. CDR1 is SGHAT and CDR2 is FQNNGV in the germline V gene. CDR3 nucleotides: TGTGCCAGCAGCTTAGACTGGGCTAGCGGGCCCTCCTACGAGCAGTACTTC. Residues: CASSLDWASGPSYEQYF.

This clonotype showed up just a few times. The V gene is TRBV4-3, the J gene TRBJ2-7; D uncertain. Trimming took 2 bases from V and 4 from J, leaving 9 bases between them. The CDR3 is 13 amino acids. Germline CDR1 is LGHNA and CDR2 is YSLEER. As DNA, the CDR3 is TGCGCCAGCAGCCAATGGGCCAGTTACGAGCAGTACTTC. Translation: CASSQWASYEQYF.

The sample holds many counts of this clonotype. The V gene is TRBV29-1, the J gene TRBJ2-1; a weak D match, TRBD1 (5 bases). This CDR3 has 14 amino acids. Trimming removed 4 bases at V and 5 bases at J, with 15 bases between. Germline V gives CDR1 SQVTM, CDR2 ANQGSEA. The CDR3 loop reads CSVGPFDSNNEQFF. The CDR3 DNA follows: TGCAGCGTTGGGCCCTTTGACAGTAACAATGAGCAGTTCTTC.

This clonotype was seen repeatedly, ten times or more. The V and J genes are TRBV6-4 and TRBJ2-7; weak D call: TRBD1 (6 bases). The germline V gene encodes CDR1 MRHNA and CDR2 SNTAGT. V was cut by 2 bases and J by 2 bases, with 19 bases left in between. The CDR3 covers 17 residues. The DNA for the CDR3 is TGTGCCAGCAGTGACCGGGACAAAAAGACAAATACCTACGAGCAGTACTTC. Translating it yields CASSDRDKKTNTYEQYF.

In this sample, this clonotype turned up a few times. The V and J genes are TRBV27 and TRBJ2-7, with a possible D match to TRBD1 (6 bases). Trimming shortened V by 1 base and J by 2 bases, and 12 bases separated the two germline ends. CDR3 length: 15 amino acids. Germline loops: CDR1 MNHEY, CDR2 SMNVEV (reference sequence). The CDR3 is CASSLYSRGAYEQYF. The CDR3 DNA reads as TGTGCCAGCAGTTTATATTCCAGGGGCGCCTACGAGCAGTACTTC.

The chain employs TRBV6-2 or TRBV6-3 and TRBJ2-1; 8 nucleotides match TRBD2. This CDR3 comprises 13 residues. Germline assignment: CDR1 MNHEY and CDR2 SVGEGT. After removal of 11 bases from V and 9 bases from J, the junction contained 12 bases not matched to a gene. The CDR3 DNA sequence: TGTGCCCGACCCATAGCGGGATTGGGTGAGCAGTTCTTC. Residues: CARPIAGLGEQFF.

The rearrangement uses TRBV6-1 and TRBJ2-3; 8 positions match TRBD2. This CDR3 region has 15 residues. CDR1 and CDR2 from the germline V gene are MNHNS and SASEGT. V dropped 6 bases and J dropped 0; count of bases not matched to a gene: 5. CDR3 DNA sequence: TGTGCCAGCAGAGGAAGCGGGGGTAGCACAGATACGCAGTATTTT. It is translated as CASRGSGGSTDTQYF.

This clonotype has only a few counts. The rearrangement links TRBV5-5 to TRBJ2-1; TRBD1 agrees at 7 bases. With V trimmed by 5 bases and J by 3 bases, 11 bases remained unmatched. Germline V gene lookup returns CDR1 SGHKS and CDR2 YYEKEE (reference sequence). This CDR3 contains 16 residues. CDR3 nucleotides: TGTGCCAGCAGGCCTTCGGGACAGCCCGTCTACAATGAGCAGTTCTTC. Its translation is CASRPSGQPVYNEQFF.

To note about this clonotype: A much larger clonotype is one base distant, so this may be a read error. In nucleotides, the CDR3 is TGCAGTGTGCGAAGAGCAAATGAAAAACTGTTTTTT. Translation: CSVRRANEKLFF. This chain links TRBV20-1 with TRBJ1-4; D gene unclear. This CDR3 is 12 amino acids long. Trimming cost V 7 bases and J 5 bases, with 11 bases left between them. Germline CDR1 and CDR2: DFQATT and SNEGSKA (reference sequence).

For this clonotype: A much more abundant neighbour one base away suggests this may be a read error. CDR3 coding DNA: TGTGCCACCAGCAGAGCACCTAGGGGGGGGAACTATGGCTACACCTTC. Its translation is CATSRAPRGGNYGYTF. The chain carries TRBV15 and TRBJ1-2, with D possibly being TRBD1 (6 bases). This CDR3 spans 16 amino acids. V was trimmed by 1 base and J by 2 bases, leaving 14 bases between them. The V gene's germline CDR1 is LNHNV and CDR2 YYDKDF (reference sequence). The full variable domain, completed using reference TRBV15 and TRBJ1-2, is DAMVIQNPRYQVTQFGKPVTLSCSQTLNHNVMYWYQQKSSQAPKLLFHYYDKDFNNEADTPDNFQSRRPNTSFCFLDIRSPGLGDTAMYLCATSRAPRGGNYGYTFGSGTRLTVV.

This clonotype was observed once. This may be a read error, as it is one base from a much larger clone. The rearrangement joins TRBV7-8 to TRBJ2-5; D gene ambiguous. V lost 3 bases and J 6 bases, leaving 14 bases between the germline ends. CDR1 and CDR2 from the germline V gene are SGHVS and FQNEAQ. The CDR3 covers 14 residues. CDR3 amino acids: CASSFNAREKTQYF. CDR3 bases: TGTGCCAGCAGCTTCAATGCTAGGGAAAAGACCCAGTACTTC.